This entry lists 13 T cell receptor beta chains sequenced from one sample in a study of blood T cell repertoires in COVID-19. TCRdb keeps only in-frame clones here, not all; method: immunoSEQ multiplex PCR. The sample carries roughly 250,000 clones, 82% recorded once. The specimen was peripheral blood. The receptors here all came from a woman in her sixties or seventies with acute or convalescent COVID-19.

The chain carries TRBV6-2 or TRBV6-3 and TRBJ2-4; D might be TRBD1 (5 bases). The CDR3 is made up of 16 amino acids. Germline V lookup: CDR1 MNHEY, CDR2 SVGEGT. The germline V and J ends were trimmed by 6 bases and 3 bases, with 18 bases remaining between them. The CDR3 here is CASSPFRAEVKNIQYF. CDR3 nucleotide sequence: TGTGCCAGCAGCCCTTTCAGGGCAGAGGTCAAAAACATTCAGTACTTC.

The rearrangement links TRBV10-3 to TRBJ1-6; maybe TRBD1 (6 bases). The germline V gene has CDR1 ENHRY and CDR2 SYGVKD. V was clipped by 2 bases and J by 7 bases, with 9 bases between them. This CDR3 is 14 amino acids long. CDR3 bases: TGTGCCATCAGTGAGCAGGGGAAGAATTCACCCCTCCACTTT. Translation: CAISEQGKNSPLHF.

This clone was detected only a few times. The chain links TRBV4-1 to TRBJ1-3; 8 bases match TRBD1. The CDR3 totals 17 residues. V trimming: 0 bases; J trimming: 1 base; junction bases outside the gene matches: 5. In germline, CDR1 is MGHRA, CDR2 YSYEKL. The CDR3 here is CASSQEPQGASGNTIYF. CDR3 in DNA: TGCGCCAGCAGCCAAGAACCTCAGGGGGCGTCTGGAAACACCATATATTTT.

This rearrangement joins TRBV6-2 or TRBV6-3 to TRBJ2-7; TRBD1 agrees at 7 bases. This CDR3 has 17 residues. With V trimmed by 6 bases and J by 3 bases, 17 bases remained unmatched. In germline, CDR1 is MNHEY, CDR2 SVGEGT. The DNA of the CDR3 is TGTGCCAGCAGCCGAAATGCCAGGGGGTGGAATTACTACGAGCAGTACTTC. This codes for CASSRNARGWNYYEQYF.

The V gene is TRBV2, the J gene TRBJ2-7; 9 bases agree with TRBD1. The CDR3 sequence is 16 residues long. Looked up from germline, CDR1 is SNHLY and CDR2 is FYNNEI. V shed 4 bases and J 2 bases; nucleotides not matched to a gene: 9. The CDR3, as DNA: TGTGCCAGCAGTGGGGGGGGACAGGGTTGGGCCTACGAGCAGTACTTC. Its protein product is CASSGGGQGWAYEQYF.

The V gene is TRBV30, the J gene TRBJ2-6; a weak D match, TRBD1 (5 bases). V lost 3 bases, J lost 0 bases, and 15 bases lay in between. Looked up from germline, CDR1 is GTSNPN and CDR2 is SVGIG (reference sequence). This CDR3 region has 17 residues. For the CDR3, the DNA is TGTGCCTGGAGAGAGGCAGGGTTCCTCTCTGGGGCCAACGTCCTGACTTTC. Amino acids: CAWREAGFLSGANVLTF.

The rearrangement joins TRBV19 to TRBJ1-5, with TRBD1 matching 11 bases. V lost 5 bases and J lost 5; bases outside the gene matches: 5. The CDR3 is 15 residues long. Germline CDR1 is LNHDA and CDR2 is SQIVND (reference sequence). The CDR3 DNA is TGTGCCAGTAGTCCCTGGACAGGGGGCCATCAGCCCCAGCATTTT. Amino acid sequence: CASSPWTGGHQPQHF.

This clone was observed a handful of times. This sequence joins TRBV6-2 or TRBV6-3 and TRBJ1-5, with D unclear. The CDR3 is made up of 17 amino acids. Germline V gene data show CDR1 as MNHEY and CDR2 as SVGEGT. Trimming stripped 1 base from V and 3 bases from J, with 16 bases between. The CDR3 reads CASSYYHLRRPNQPQHF. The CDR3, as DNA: TGTGCCAGCAGTTACTATCACCTCCGCAGGCCCAATCAGCCCCAGCATTTT.

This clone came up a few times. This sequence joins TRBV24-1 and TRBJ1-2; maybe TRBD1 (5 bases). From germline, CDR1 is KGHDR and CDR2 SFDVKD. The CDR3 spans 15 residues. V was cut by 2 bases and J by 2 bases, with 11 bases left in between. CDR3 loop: CATSDSFGGNYGYTF. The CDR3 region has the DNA TGTGCCACCAGTGATTCCTTCGGGGGGAACTATGGCTACACCTTC.

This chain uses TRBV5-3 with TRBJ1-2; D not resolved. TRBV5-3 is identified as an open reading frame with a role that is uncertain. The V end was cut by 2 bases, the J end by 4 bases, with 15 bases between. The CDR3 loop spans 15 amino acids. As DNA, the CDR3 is TGTGCCAGAAGCTTTCCCTACCCCTTTCTCTATGGCTACACCTTC. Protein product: CARSFPYPFLYGYTF.

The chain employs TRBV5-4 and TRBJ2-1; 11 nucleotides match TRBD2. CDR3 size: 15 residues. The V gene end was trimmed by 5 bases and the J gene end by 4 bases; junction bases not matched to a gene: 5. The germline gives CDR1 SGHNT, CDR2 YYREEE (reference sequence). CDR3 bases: TGTGCCAGCAGAGATACTAGCGGGGGTTACAATGAGCAGTTCTTC. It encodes CASRDTSGGYNEQFF.

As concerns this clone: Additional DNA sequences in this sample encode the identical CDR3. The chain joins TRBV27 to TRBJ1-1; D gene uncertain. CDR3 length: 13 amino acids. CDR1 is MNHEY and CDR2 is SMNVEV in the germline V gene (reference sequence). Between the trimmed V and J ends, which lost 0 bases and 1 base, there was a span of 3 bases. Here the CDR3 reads CASSLSRNTEAFF. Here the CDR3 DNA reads TGTGCCAGCAGTTTATCCCGGAACACTGAAGCTTTCTTT.

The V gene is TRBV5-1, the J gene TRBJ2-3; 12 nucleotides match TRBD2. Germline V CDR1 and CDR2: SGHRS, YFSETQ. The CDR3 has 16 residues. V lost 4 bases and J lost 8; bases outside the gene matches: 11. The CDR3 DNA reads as TGCGCCAGCAGCAGACTAGCGGGGGAAACCGGGGTTACGCAGTATTTT. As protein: CASSRLAGETGVTQYF. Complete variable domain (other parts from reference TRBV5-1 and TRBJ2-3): KAGVTQTPRYLIKTRGQQVTLSCSPISGHRSVSWYQQTPGQGLQFLFEYFSETQRNKGNFPGRFSGRQFSNSRSEMNVSTLELGDSALYLCASSRLAGETGVTQYFGPGTRLTVL.